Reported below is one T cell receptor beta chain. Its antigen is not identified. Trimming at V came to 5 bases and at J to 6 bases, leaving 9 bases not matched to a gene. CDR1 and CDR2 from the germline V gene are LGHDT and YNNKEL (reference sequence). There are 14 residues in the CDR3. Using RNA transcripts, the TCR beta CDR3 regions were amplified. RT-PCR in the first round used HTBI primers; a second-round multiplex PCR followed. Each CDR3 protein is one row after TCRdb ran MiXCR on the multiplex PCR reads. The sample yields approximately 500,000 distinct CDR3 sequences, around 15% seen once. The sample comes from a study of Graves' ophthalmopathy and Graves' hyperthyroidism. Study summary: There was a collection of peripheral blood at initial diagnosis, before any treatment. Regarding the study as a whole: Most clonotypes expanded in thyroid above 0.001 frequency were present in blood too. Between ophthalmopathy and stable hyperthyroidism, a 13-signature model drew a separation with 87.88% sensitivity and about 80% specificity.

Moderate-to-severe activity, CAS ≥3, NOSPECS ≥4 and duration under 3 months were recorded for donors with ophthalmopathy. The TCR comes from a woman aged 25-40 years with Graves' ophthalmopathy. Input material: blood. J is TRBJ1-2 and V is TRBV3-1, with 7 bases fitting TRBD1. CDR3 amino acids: CASSTTGEVNGYTF. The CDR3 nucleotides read TGTGCCAGCAGCACCACAGGGGAAGTCAATGGCTACACCTTC.